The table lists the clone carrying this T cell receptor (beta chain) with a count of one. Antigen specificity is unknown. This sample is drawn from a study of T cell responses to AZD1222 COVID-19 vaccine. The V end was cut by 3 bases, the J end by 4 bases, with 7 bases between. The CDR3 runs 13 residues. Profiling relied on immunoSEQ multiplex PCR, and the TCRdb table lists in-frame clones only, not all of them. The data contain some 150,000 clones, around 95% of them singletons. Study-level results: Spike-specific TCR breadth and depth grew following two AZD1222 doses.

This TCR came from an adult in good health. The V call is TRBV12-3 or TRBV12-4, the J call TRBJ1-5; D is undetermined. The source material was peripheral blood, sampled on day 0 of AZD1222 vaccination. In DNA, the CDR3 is TGTGCCAGCAGTTTTATGGGGAATCAGCCCCAGCATTTT. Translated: CASSFMGNQPQHF.